Shown below are 3 T cell receptor beta chains from a single sample sequenced in a study of T cell responses to AZD1222 COVID-19 vaccine. Repertoires were generated with immunoSEQ multiplex PCR, while TCRdb's copy carries only in-frame clones and drops some. The sample consists of around 67,000 clones, roughly 85% of them appearing once. The input for sequencing was peripheral blood, taken 28 days after the second AZD1222 dose. Receptors were obtained from an adult who received the AZD1222 COVID-19 vaccine.

This clone showed up just a few times. V and J are TRBV6-4 and TRBJ2-6; D ambiguous. Germline assignment: CDR1 MRHNA and CDR2 SNTAGT. This CDR3 spans 15 amino acids. Between the trimmed V and J ends, which lost 4 bases and 0 bases, there was a span of 7 bases. CDR3 in DNA: TGTGCCAGCAGTGGTCAGAACTCTGGGGCCAACGTCCTGACTTTC. Translation gives CASSGQNSGANVLTF.

V gene TRBV14 combines with J gene TRBJ2-2, with unresolved D. V lost 4 bases and J lost 2, with 14 bases in between. The CDR3 has 16 amino acids. Germline V gene data show CDR1 as SGHDN and CDR2 as FVKESK. The CDR3 nucleotides are TGTGCCAGCAGCCGCCGGTCCAGCCAAAACACCGGGGAGCTGTTTTTT. It translates to CASSRRSSQNTGELFF.

The rearrangement uses TRBV6-5 and TRBJ2-7; 7 bases align to TRBD1. The CDR3 sequence is 13 residues long. After removal of 5 bases from V and 3 bases from J, the junction contained 4 bases not matched to a gene. Germline V gives CDR1 MNHEY, CDR2 SVGAGI. CDR3 amino acids: CASSTGQLYEQYF. CDR3 bases: TGTGCCAGCAGTACGGGACAGCTCTACGAGCAGTACTTC.